These 14 T cell receptor beta chains were all obtained from the same sample, sequenced in a study of identical twins. One entry per CDR3 protein, called by TCRdb with MiXCR from the 5' RACE reads. The table lists hundreds of thousands of distinct CDR3 sequences, about a fifth of them singletons. These records were also assigned to another study, of yellow fever vaccine responses in identical twins.

Source material: CD4+ T cells sorted from blood. The receptors stem from a woman under 30 in good health.

The chain recombines TRBV6-2 or TRBV6-3 with TRBJ2-1; D is possibly TRBD1 (6 bases). Germline CDR1 and CDR2: MNHEY and SVGEGT. V was clipped by 2 bases and J by 4 bases, with 21 bases between them. The CDR3 consists of 18 residues. The CDR3 DNA sequence: TGTGCCAGCAGTTACGTGACAGGAATAAGAAGGGAATACAATGAGCAGTTCTTC. Its translation is CASSYVTGIRREYNEQFF.

The chain couples TRBV5-1 to TRBJ2-2, with 7 bases aligning to TRBD2. Germline V CDR1 and CDR2: SGHRS, YFSETQ. There are 16 residues in the CDR3. The junction had 9 bases not matched to a gene; V was cut back by 3 bases and J by 4 bases. The CDR3, as DNA: TGCGCCAGCAGCTCAAGTAGCGGGCGACTCACCGGGGAGCTGTTTTTT. Translated, it gives CASSSSSGRLTGELFF.

This clonotype appeared a few times. V usage is TRBV7-9 and J usage is TRBJ1-6; D unresolved. Germline V gives CDR1 SEHNR, CDR2 FQNEAQ (reference sequence). The V end was cut by 2 bases, the J end by 2 bases, with 4 bases between. This CDR3 has 14 amino acids. CDR3 DNA: TGTGCCAGCAGCTTAAGTGCCTATAATTCACCCCTCCACTTT. This gives the protein CASSLSAYNSPLHF.

This clonotype was detected only a few times. One end of the junction fails to match germline, which may point to a read error. The chain links TRBV28 to TRBJ1-2, with D maybe TRBD1 (6 bases). Germline-derived CDR1 and CDR2 are MDHEN and SYDVKM. The CDR3 runs to 15 residues. CDR3 nucleotides: TGCGCCAGCAGTTTAAATTCGGCAGGGGATTTCGGCTACACCTTC. This translates into CASSLNSAGDFGYTF.

This clonotype was counted a few times. The rearrangement uses TRBV12-3 or TRBV12-4 and TRBJ2-1, with 8 bases aligning to TRBD2. CDR3 length: 14 residues. V dropped 7 bases and J dropped 5; count of bases not matched to a gene: 7. The CDR3 nucleotides are TGTGCCAGCAAAGCGGGAGTCAATAACAATGAGCAGTTCTTC. It encodes CASKAGVNNNEQFF.

The chain recombines TRBV4-2 with TRBJ1-2; possibly TRBD1 for D (6 bases). V was pared by 0 bases and J by 8 bases, with 16 bases between. Germline V gives CDR1 LGHNA, CDR2 YNFKEQ. The CDR3 spans 15 residues. CDR3 sequence (DNA): TGTGCCAGCAGCCAAGAGGGGGCGTCAGGTCGGGGCTACACCTTC. Its translation is CASSQEGASGRGYTF.

In its sample, this clonotype was seen a few times. The rearrangement links TRBV6-5 to TRBJ2-4, with D unresolved. The CDR3 runs 15 residues. V was clipped by 1 base and J by 8 bases, with 15 bases between them. Germline values: CDR1 MNHEY, CDR2 SVGAGI. CDR3 sequence: CASSYYGRAGDIQYF. The CDR3 DNA sequence: TGTGCCAGCAGTTACTATGGACGGGCTGGAGACATTCAGTACTTC.

The chain carries TRBV24-1 and TRBJ2-1; 10 bases agree with TRBD1. Per germline, CDR1 KGHDR and CDR2 SFDVKD. This CDR3 has 17 residues. Losses at the gene ends were 3 bases for V and 5 bases for J; bases not matched to a gene: 9. CDR3: CATSDRRVGTGDNEQFF. The CDR3 region has the DNA TGTGCCACCAGTGATCGACGTGTCGGGACAGGGGACAATGAGCAGTTCTTC.

This clonotype was seen a handful of times. An end of the junction differs from the germline gene, which may be a read error. The chain carries TRBV12-3 or TRBV12-4 and TRBJ1-5, with 7 bases lining up with TRBD1. This CDR3 region has 15 residues. The CDR3 sequence: CASSSTGDSDQPQHF. As DNA, the CDR3 is TGTGCCAGCAGTTCCACAGGGGATAGCGATCAGCCCCAGCATTTT.

This clonotype was seen a few times. This chain uses TRBV4-1 with TRBJ2-2; no reliable D call. Germline CDR1 reads MGHRA; CDR2 reads YSYEKL. The V gene lost 0 bases and the J gene lost 5 bases, with 10 bases spanning the gap. This CDR3 is 15 amino acids long. The CDR3 region has the DNA TGCGCCAGCAGCCAAGAGCCGTCGAGAACCGGGGAGCTGTTTTTT. It specifies CASSQEPSRTGELFF.

This clonotype appeared a few times. The chain combines TRBV20-1 with TRBJ1-6, with TRBD1 identical over 7 bases. Germline V gives CDR1 DFQATT, CDR2 SNEGSKA (reference sequence). The CDR3 is 14 amino acids. Trimming removed 6 bases from V and 6 bases from J; junction bases left unmatched: 8. The CDR3 reads CSARQDRTNSPLHF. In DNA form, the CDR3 reads TGCAGTGCCCGCCAGGACAGGACTAATTCACCCCTCCACTTT.

This clonotype was counted between two and nine times. V and J are TRBV19 and TRBJ2-3, with TRBD1 matching over 7 bases. The J segment lost 2 bases and the V segment lost 5 bases, leaving 7 bases of the junction unmatched. Germline values: CDR1 LNHDA, CDR2 SQIVND (reference sequence). The CDR3 is made up of 15 amino acids. Here the CDR3 reads CASSPYRGYTDTQYF. DNA of the CDR3: TGTGCCAGTAGTCCTTACAGGGGTTACACAGATACGCAGTATTTT.

This chain joins TRBV20-1 and TRBJ2-1, with 15 bases aligning to TRBD2. This CDR3 comprises 18 residues. V lost 6 bases to trimming and J lost 1 base; unmatched junction nucleotides: 10. Per the germline V gene, CDR1 is DFQATT and CDR2 is SNEGSKA (reference sequence). The CDR3 sequence: CSAQGGLAGGRSYNEQFF. CDR3 sequence (DNA): TGCAGTGCCCAGGGTGGACTAGCGGGAGGGAGATCCTACAATGAGCAGTTCTTC.

The genes are TRBV4-1 and TRBJ2-3, with 10 bases matching TRBD2. The CDR3 totals 16 residues. The V gene end was trimmed by 1 base and the J gene end by 5 bases; junction bases not matched to a gene: 6. Germline V lookup: CDR1 MGHRA, CDR2 YSYEKL. The CDR3 sequence: CASSQGPAGGGDTQYF. CDR3 coding DNA: TGCGCCAGCAGCCAAGGGCCAGCGGGAGGGGGAGATACGCAGTATTTT.